Listed below are T cell receptor beta chains from one sample, sequenced in a study of early T cells in non-severe SARS-CoV-2 infection. One entry per CDR3 protein results from TCRdb running MiXCR on the 5' RACE reads. The sample has about 56,000 distinct CDR3 sequences; around 15% are singletons. Source: whole blood, taken at baseline. The receptor source for this set is an adult who was a healthcare worker with PCR-confirmed SARS-CoV-2 infection or an uninfected control (not recorded which). The CDR3 runs from the conserved cysteine through the conserved F or W. The D gene is left open where the match is weak. Size tells how often a clone was seen (once, few, many) or the class of an expanded clone, and some rows leave it out.

TRBV11-2	few	TRBD2	TRBJ2-3	CASKGREGLRSQYF	TGTGCCAGCAAAGGGCGGGAGGGCCTGAGATCGCAGTATTTT
TRBV20-1	many	.	TRBJ2-7	CSARNGQKENEQYF	TGCAGTGCTAGGAACGGGCAGAAGGAAAACGAGCAGTACTTC
TRBV20-1	.	.	TRBJ2-3	CSARDFQGPTDTQYF	TGCAGTGCTAGAGATTTTCAGGGGCCCACAGATACGCAGTATTTT
TRBV5-6	.	TRBD1	TRBJ2-5	CASSWGRGQGETQYF	TGTGCCAGCAGCTGGGGTAGGGGGCAGGGAGAGACCCAGTACTTC
TRBV6-2/TRBV6-3	many	.	TRBJ2-7	CASSYSLSYEQYF	TGTGCCAGCAGTTACTCCCTATCCTACGAGCAGTACTTC
TRBV28	few	.	TRBJ2-7	CASRFQEQYF	TGTGCCAGCAGGTTCCAAGAGCAGTACTTC
TRBV5-1	few	TRBD1	TRBJ2-3	CASSSQGTHRADTQYF	TGCGCCAGCAGCTCACAGGGGACGCACAGAGCAGATACGCAGTATTTT
TRBV7-2	.	.	TRBJ2-7	CASRPGYRTYEQYF	TGTGCCAGCAGACCGGGATATAGGACGTACGAGCAGTACTTC
TRBV7-8	.	.	TRBJ2-7	CASSLAGQLPYF	TGTGCCAGCAGCTTAGCGGGGCAGCTCCCGTACTTC
TRBV4-1	few	.	TRBJ1-1	CASSQDPGTEAFF	TGCGCCAGCAGCCAAGATCCAGGTACTGAAGCTTTCTTT
TRBV5-1	few	.	TRBJ2-7	CASSLGDHSYEQYF	TGCGCCAGCAGCTTAGGGGATCACTCCTACGAGCAGTACTTC
TRBV4-2	many	.	TRBJ2-1	CASSSSRGNEQFF	TGTGCCAGCAGCTCCTCTAGGGGCAATGAGCAGTTCTTC
TRBV7-6	few	TRBD2	TRBJ2-1	CASSSGLGRFNEQFF	TGTGCCAGCAGCTCTGGACTAGGCCGGTTCAATGAGCAGTTCTTC
TRBV5-4	.	.	TRBJ2-3	CASSNTSSTQYF	TGTGCCAGCAGCAACACGTCCAGTACGCAGTATTTT
TRBV6-5	.	.	TRBJ2-7	CASRTDYRVPYEQYF	TGTGCCAGCAGAACCGACTACAGGGTTCCCTACGAGCAGTACTTC
TRBV11-2	few	TRBD2	TRBJ2-7	CASRVETSGEQYF	TGTGCCAGCAGGGTCGAGACTAGCGGCGAGCAGTACTTC